This TCR beta chain was documented in a study of T cell changes during pregnancy in multiple sclerosis. The method was immunoSEQ multiplex PCR; TCRdb's version includes in-frame clones alone and lacks a portion of them. Of tens of thousands of clones listed, around 90% are singletons. CDR1 SGDLS and CDR2 YYNGEE come from the germline V gene. The CDR3 consists of 13 residues. The V end lost 2 bases, the J end lost 4 bases, and 9 bases lay between the germline ends. The genes are TRBV9 and TRBJ1-1; unclear D gene. Sequencing used CD4+ T cells from peripheral blood mononuclear cells, obtained in the first trimester of pregnancy. This TCR was sampled from a female donor with multiple sclerosis, enrolled in a pregnancy study. Written as DNA, the CDR3 is TGTGCCAGCAGCGTGGGTCCAGGCACTGAAGCTTTCTTT. Translated: CASSVGPGTEAFF.